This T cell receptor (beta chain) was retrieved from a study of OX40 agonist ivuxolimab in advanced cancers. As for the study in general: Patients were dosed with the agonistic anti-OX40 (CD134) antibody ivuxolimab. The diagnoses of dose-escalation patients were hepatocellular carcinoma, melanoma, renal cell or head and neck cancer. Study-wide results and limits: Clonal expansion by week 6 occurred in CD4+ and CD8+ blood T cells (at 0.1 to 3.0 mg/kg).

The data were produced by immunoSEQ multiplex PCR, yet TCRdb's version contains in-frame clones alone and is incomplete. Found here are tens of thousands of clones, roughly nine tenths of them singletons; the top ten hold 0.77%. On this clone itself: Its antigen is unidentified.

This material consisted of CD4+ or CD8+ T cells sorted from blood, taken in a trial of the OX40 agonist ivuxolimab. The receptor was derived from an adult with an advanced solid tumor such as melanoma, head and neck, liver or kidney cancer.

The CDR3 region has the DNA TGTGCCAGCAGTGCGCCGGGGCAACCGACCCAAGAGACCCAGTACTTC. This translates into CASSAPGQPTQETQYF. The chain is built from TRBV6-6 and TRBJ2-5; D may correspond to TRBD1 or TRBD2 (5 bases each). CDR1 and CDR2 from the germline V gene are MNHNY and SVGAGI (reference sequence). Trimming pared 5 bases from V and 1 base from J, leaving 17 bases between. CDR3 length equals 16 residues.